This TCR gamma chain derives from a study of Vδ1+ human thymocytes. Regarding the study as a whole: In the thymus, TRG and TRD repertoires looked highly polyclonal with Gaussian CDR3 lengths.

Concerning this clone itself: Antigen specificity is unknown.

This CDR3 comprises 13 residues. Losses at the gene ends were 1 base for V and 10 bases for J; bases not matched to a gene: 10. Germline CDR1 is EGSNGY and CDR2 is YDSYNSKV. RNA was extracted from the cells and then reverse transcribed. CDR3 amplicons came from multiplex PCR with pooled V-gene forward and constant-region reverse primers. TCRdb reanalysed the multiplex PCR reads via CATT. The profile covers tens of thousands of gamma-chain clones, with 15% to 25% appearing a single time and about 1.9% taken by the ten largest. The chain is built from TRGV2 and TRGJ1 or TRGJ2. Input material: Vdelta1+ gamma-delta thymocytes from the thymus. The subset here: FACS-sorted CD3+ TCRalphabeta- TCRVdelta1+ TCRVdelta2- thymocytes. The sequence was collected from a boy in the first two years of life who had congenital heart surgery. CDR3 residues: CATWDGEKRKKLF. CDR3 DNA sequence: TGTGCCACCTGGGACGGCGAAAAGAGAAAGAAACTCTTT.